Listed below are T cell receptor beta chains from one sample, sequenced in a study of metastatic and nonmetastatic thyroid tumors. TCRdb redid the clone calls on the PCR reads using MiXCR. Found here are tens of thousands of clones, roughly an eighth of them singletons; the top ten hold more than 15%. Sequenced material: blood. The receptor source for this set is a female donor with papillary thyroid cancer or a benign thyroid nodule (not recorded which). Some clones in this sample may be carry-over from other donors' samples. Each CDR3 is given without its conserved first and last residue. The size entry is marked missing in some rows and otherwise reads once, few, many or a size class.

v_call	cdr3_length	clone_size	j_call	cdr3_aa
TRBV11-3	13	many	TRBJ1-2	ASSLSGDTNYGYT
TRBV7-8	15	many	TRBJ2-1	ASSLERDPSSYNEQF
TRBV18	12	many	TRBJ1-4	ASSSGTGAEKLF
TRBV6-5	14	medium-sized	TRBJ2-1	ASSSLGLGVFNEQF
TRBV12-3/TRBV12-4	12	medium-sized	TRBJ2-7	ASSPRLDRGGQY
TRBV12-3/TRBV12-4	11	few	TRBJ2-7	ASSLESWYEQY
TRBV7-9	10	many	TRBJ1-1	ASSLLGFEAF
TRBV6-2/TRBV6-3	12	NA	TRBJ2-1	ASSPGRGYNEQF
TRBV7-3	11	many	TRBJ2-7	ASSLAADYEQY
TRBV12-3/TRBV12-4	12	medium-sized	TRBJ2-1	ASVWDLNYNEQF
TRBV28	12	many	TRBJ1-1	ASSLPQGTTEAF
TRBV7-9	12	many	TRBJ1-1	ASSFTTGETEAF